This paragraph reports one T cell receptor (beta chain). Its antigen is currently unknown. The CDR3 totals 13 residues. The data stem from a study of monozygotic twins with inflammatory bowel disease. Study results and limitations: Relative clonotype sharing with others was diminished in IBD patients versus healthy twins, particularly with disease activity.

For each CDR3 protein, TCRdb gives one entry from its re-call of the 5' RACE reads, without DNA. The listing contains roughly 320,000 distinct CDR3 sequences. This clonotype was obtained from a human donor with ulcerative colitis or Crohn's disease, or a healthy co-twin of an affected twin (not recorded which). Sequences were obtained from blood. The V gene is TRBV12-3 or TRBV12-4, the J gene TRBJ2-5; TCRdb gives TRBD2 as the D gene, but with no DNA this cannot be confirmed. CDR3 protein: CASSSTSRETQYF.